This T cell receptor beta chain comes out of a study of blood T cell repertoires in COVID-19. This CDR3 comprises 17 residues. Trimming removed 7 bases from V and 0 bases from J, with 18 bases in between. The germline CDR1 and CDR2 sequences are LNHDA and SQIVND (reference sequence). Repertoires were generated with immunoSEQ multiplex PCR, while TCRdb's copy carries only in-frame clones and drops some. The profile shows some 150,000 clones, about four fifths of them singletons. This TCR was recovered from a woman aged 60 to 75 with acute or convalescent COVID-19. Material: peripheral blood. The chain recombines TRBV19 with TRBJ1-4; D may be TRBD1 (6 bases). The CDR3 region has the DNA TGTGCCAGTAAGAAGGTCGGCAGGGGAGCAACTAATGAAAAACTGTTTTTT. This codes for CASKKVGRGATNEKLFF.